The T cell receptor (beta chain) described here comes from a study of T cell repertoires in cytomegalovirus infection. Study in general: Both CMV infection and a matching HLA type were indicated by public TCR beta signatures. General study findings and limits: Carriers of CMV and the relevant HLA type were discriminated by public TCR beta frequency. Clonotypes of TCR beta that were HLA-C-restricted and CMV-specific dominated the ex vivo response.

A word on this clonotype: Its specificity is not known.

The CDR3 sequence is 13 residues long. Germline CDR1 reads WSHSY; CDR2 reads SAAADI. The V gene lost 3 bases and the J gene lost 4 bases, with 7 bases spanning the gap. TCRdb recomputed calls from the reads with MiXCR, one row per CDR3 protein. Among 500,000 to 600,000 distinct CDR3 sequences listed, approximately 15% were seen once. This TCR derives from a human donor in good health (CMV status not recorded). Some clones in this sample may be carry-over from other donors' samples. Sequences were obtained from CD8+ T cells from PBMCs. The gene calls are TRBV10-2 and TRBJ2-1; no clear D. The DNA of the CDR3 is TGCGCCAGCAGTGAATACTTTTACAATGAGCAGTTCTTC. It translates to CASSEYFYNEQFF.